The clone carrying this TCR beta chain has just a few counts. Its antigen is currently unknown. This record belongs to a study of blood T cells in healthy people across ages. Findings and caveats of the study: Investigators viewed diversity estimates from one million T cells as underestimates, the study reported. Unsorted PBMCs blocked a conclusive comparison of naive and antigen-experienced cells. A roughly linear age-dependent decrease characterized TCR beta diversity per million T cells.

No fewer than 5 micrograms of total RNA were isolated from every sample. Using a J-beta primer mix together with a sample-barcoded 5' primer, a second PCR was run for roughly 6 to 11 cycles. TCRdb itself ran the 5' RACE reads through MiXCR, one entry per CDR3 protein. The profile shows 650,000 to 700,000 distinct CDR3 sequences, around 32% of them singletons. The CDR3 has 15 residues. V was trimmed by 4 bases and J by 1 base, leaving 12 bases between them. Germline V gene sequence: CDR1 PRHDT, CDR2 FYEKMQ (reference sequence). The TCR originated in a woman older than 75 in good health. The chain joins TRBV13 to TRBJ2-3; D gene unclear. The specimen sequenced was blood. This CDR3 reads CASSSKGPGTDTQYF. CDR3 coding DNA: TGTGCCAGCAGCTCTAAAGGGCCAGGCACAGATACGCAGTATTTT. The whole variable domain, filled in from reference TRBV13 and TRBJ2-3, reads AAGVIQSPRHLIKEKRETATLKCYPIPRHDTVYWYQQGPGQDPQFLISFYEKMQSDKGSIPDRFSAQQFSDYHSELNMSSLELGDSALYFCASSSKGPGTDTQYFGPGTRLTVL.